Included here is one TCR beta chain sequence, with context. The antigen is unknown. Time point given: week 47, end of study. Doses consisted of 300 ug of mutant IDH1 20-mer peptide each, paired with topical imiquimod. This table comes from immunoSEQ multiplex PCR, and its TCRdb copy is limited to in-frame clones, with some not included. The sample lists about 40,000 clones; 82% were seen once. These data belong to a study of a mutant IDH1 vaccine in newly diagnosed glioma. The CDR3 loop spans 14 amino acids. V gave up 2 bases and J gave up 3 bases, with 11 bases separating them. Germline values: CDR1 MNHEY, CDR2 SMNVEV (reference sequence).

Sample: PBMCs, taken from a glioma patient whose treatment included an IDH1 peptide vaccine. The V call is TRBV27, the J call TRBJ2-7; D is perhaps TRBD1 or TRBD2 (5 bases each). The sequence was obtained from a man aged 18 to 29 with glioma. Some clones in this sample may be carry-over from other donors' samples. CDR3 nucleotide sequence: TGTGCCAGCAGTTTAACGGGACCGAACTACGAGCAGTACTTC. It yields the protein CASSLTGPNYEQYF.